This TCR beta chain was retrieved from a study of control samples from healthy donors and cancer patients. The data were produced by immunoSEQ multiplex PCR, yet TCRdb's version contains in-frame clones alone and is incomplete. The sample includes more than 35,000 clones, around four fifths of them seen just once. The CDR3 is 14 amino acids. V lost 1 base, J lost 0 bases, and 4 bases lay in between. Germline CDR1 is MGHRA and CDR2 is YSYEKL. Sequenced input: PBMCs. This TCR was sampled from a woman between 55 and 75 years old with lung cancer. The gene calls are TRBV4-1 and TRBJ1-3; D gene unclear. CDR3 region: CASSQGSSGNTIYF. The CDR3 region has the DNA TGCGCCAGCAGCCAAGGCAGCTCTGGAAACACCATATATTTT.